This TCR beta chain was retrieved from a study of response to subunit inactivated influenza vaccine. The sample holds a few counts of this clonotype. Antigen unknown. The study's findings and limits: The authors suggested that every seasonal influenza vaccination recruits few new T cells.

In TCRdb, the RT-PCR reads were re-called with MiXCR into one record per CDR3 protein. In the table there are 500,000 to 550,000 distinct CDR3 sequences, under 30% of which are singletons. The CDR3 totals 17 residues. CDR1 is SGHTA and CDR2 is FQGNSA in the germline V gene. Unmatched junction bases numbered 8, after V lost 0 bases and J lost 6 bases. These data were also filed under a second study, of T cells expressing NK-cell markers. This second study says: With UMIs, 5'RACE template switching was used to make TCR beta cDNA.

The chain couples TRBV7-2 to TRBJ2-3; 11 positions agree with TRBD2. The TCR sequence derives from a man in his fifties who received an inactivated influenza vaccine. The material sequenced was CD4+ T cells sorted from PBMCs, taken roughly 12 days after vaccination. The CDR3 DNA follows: TGTGCCAGCAGCTTAGCTATGTCTAGCGGGAGGTTGGATACGCAGTATTTT. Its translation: CASSLAMSSGRLDTQYF.